These 32 T cell receptor beta chains were all obtained from the same sample, sequenced in a study of T cell responses to AZD1222 COVID-19 vaccine. Sequencing was performed with immunoSEQ multiplex PCR; in TCRdb, only in-frame clones are kept and a portion is missing. The repertoire holds about 200,000 clones, with roughly 92% as singletons. The sample here was peripheral blood, taken 28 days after the second AZD1222 dose. The receptors shown here come from an adult who received the AZD1222 COVID-19 vaccine.

The chain is built from TRBV5-1 and TRBJ2-5; D is ambiguous. The CDR3 length is 13 residues. Germline-derived CDR1 and CDR2 are SGHRS and YFSETQ. Between the trimmed V and J ends, which lost 4 bases and 0 bases, there was a span of 7 bases. The CDR3 here is CASSPMYQETQYF. The DNA for the CDR3 is TGCGCCAGCAGCCCGATGTACCAAGAGACCCAGTACTTC.

The chain carries TRBV27 and TRBJ2-2, with 9 bases fitting TRBD1. Per germline, CDR1 MNHEY and CDR2 SMNVEV (reference sequence). CDR3 length: 16 amino acids. The ends lost 8 bases at V and 2 bases at J; junction bases unmatched: 9. The CDR3 sequence is CASRRDRAPNTGELFF. In DNA, the CDR3 is TGTGCCAGCCGCCGGGACAGGGCGCCAAACACCGGGGAGCTGTTTTTT.

The genes are TRBV18 and TRBJ1-3; 9 nucleotides line up with TRBD1. The CDR3 totals 15 residues. CDR1 and CDR2 from the germline V gene are KGHSH and LQKENI. J was trimmed by 3 bases and V by 0 bases; bases with no gene match: 0. For the CDR3, the DNA is TGTGCCAGCTCACCACCGGGACAGGGTGGAAACACCATATATTTT. Translated, it gives CASSPPGQGGNTIYF.

The chain recombines TRBV5-1 with TRBJ1-2, with 7 bases that match TRBD1. J was trimmed by 8 bases and V by 4 bases; bases with no gene match: 11. CDR1 and CDR2 (germline): SGHRS, YFSETQ. There are 14 residues in the CDR3. This chain's CDR3 is CASSPGTAELGYTF. CDR3 coding DNA: TGCGCCAGCAGCCCTGGGACAGCAGAGTTAGGCTACACCTTC. Full variable domain (rest looked up from reference TRBV5-1 and TRBJ1-2): KAGVTQTPRYLIKTRGQQVTLSCSPISGHRSVSWYQQTPGQGLQFLFEYFSETQRNKGNFPGRFSGRQFSNSRSEMNVSTLELGDSALYLCASSPGTAELGYTFGSGTRLTVV.

V gene TRBV2 combines with J gene TRBJ1-2; D unclear. CDR1 and CDR2 (germline): SNHLY, FYNNEI. Trimming removed 6 bases from V and 2 bases from J, with 13 bases in between. This CDR3 contains 14 residues. The CDR3 sequence is CASSARELNYGYTF. CDR3 in DNA: TGTGCCAGCAGCGCCCGGGAACTCAACTATGGCTACACCTTC.

V usage is TRBV12-5 and J usage is TRBJ2-1; no clear D. The CDR3 loop spans 12 amino acids. Germline V gene data show CDR1 as LGHNT and CDR2 as FRNRAP. Deletions cut 3 bases from V and 7 bases from J, with 7 bases between. The CDR3 DNA follows: TGTGCTAGTGGTTTCCTGTCAAATGAGCAGTTCTTC. It yields the protein CASGFLSNEQFF.

This sequence joins TRBV7-3 and TRBJ2-5; 9 bases line up with TRBD1. The V and J ends lost 3 bases and 5 bases, in that order; junction bases with no gene match: 7. CDR3 length: 15 residues. CDR1 SGHTA and CDR2 FQGTGA come from the germline V gene. The CDR3 region is CASSLYRGLGETQYF. The CDR3 DNA is TGTGCCAGCAGCTTGTACAGGGGGCTCGGGGAGACCCAGTACTTC.

CDR3 bases: TGTGCCAGCTCACCAAATAGACAGGGAGGAGAAGCTTTCTTT. It translates to CASSPNRQGGEAFF. This chain connects TRBV18 to TRBJ1-1; 7 positions match TRBD1. The CDR3 length is 14 residues. J was trimmed by 8 bases and V by 2 bases; bases with no gene match: 8. The germline V gene encodes CDR1 KGHSH and CDR2 LQKENI.

V gene TRBV12-3 or TRBV12-4 combines with J gene TRBJ1-1; D is unclear. CDR3 length equals 13 residues. Trimming left V 5 bases short and J 0 bases short, with 7 bases between. In DNA, the CDR3 is TGTGCCAGCAGTCGTCAGATGAACACTGAAGCTTTCTTT. It translates to CASSRQMNTEAFF.

The CDR3 loop reads CASNPGTSVREQYF. The CDR3, as DNA: TGTGCCAGCAATCCGGGGACTAGCGTCCGCGAGCAGTACTTC. The chain uses TRBV6-5 and TRBJ2-7; the match to TRBD2 covers 10 bases. Germline-derived CDR1 and CDR2 are MNHEY and SVGAGI. V dropped 7 bases and J dropped 6; count of bases not matched to a gene: 9. The length of the CDR3 is 14 residues.

A remark on this clone: In the same sample, other DNA sequences code for this CDR3. The chain joins TRBV2 to TRBJ2-7; D call uncertain. V was trimmed by 4 bases and J by 2 bases, leaving 6 bases between them. Germline CDR1 SNHLY, CDR2 FYNNEI. This CDR3 has 12 residues. The CDR3 spells CASSVQAYEQYF. DNA of the CDR3: TGTGCCAGCAGTGTCCAGGCCTACGAGCAGTACTTC.

The V and J genes are TRBV6-5 and TRBJ1-3; D call uncertain. The V end lost 7 bases, the J end lost 0 bases, and 13 bases lay between the germline ends. The CDR3 has 15 amino acids. Germline CDR1 reads MNHEY; CDR2 reads SVGAGI. Here the CDR3 reads CASTLTVNSGNTIYF. DNA for the CDR3: TGTGCCAGCACCTTAACAGTTAACTCTGGAAACACCATATATTTT.

This chain joins TRBV27 and TRBJ2-3, with D tentatively TRBD1 (6 bases). V dropped 5 bases and J dropped 0 bases, with 15 bases sitting between them. This CDR3 is built from 16 residues. CDR1 is MNHEY, CDR2 SMNVEV, per germline (reference sequence). In DNA, the CDR3 is TGTGCCAGCAGTGAGACAGGAGGCACTAGCACAGATACGCAGTATTTT. Translation: CASSETGGTSTDTQYF.

The chain links TRBV28 to TRBJ1-1; D is unclear. The CDR3 is 14 residues long. V was pared by 4 bases and J by 3 bases, with 12 bases between. Germline CDR1 is MDHEN and CDR2 is SYDVKM. In nucleotides, the CDR3 is TGTGCCAGCAGTTACCTCGGGGAATACACTGAAGCTTTCTTT. Translation gives CASSYLGEYTEAFF.

The chain couples TRBV18 to TRBJ1-5; TRBD1 aligns across 7 bases. The V gene end was trimmed by 2 bases and the J gene end by 3 bases; junction bases not matched to a gene: 7. In germline, CDR1 is KGHSH, CDR2 LQKENI. The CDR3 has 16 residues. Here the CDR3 DNA reads TGTGCCAGCTCACCAAATTCCGGGACAGACAATCAGCCCCAGCATTTT. Protein product: CASSPNSGTDNQPQHF.

This chain joins TRBV3-1 (or the pseudogene TRBV3-2) and TRBJ2-3; D is perhaps TRBD2 (6 bases). Trimming stripped 4 bases from V and 1 base from J, with 12 bases between. The CDR3 is 15 amino acids. CDR1 and CDR2 (germline): LGHDT, YNNKEL (reference sequence). The CDR3 reads CASSRGDFRTDTQYF. Here the CDR3 DNA reads TGTGCCAGCAGCCGAGGGGACTTCCGCACAGATACGCAGTATTTT.

The gene calls are TRBV3-1 (or the pseudogene TRBV3-2) and TRBJ1-4, with D uncertain. CDR1 and CDR2 (germline): LGHDT, YNNKEL (reference sequence). V was pared by 4 bases and J by 8 bases, with 14 bases between. This CDR3 is 14 amino acids long. CDR3 in amino acids: CASSLRGSLEKLFF. CDR3 in DNA: TGTGCCAGCAGCCTTCGAGGGTCCCTGGAAAAACTGTTTTTT.

The sample holds a few counts of this clone. This rearrangement joins TRBV19 to TRBJ2-7; the match to TRBD1 covers 7 bases. Germline lookup yields CDR1 LNHDA and CDR2 SQIVND (reference sequence). J gave up 5 bases and V 9 bases, and 7 bases lay outside the gene matches. The CDR3 covers 12 residues. DNA for the CDR3: TGTGCCAGCTCGACAGGGATACACGAGCAGTACTTC. Its protein product is CASSTGIHEQYF.

Here the CDR3 reads CASSPKGPDTQYF. CDR3 bases: TGTGCCAGCAGCCCAAAAGGCCCAGATACGCAGTATTTT. The rearrangement links TRBV7-3 to TRBJ2-3; D is undetermined. This CDR3 has 13 amino acids. From germline, CDR1 is SGHTA and CDR2 FQGTGA. V was shortened by 5 bases and J by 4 bases, with 10 bases between the two germline ends.

The chain recombines TRBV30 with TRBJ2-1; 7 positions match TRBD1. Germline CDR1 is GTSNPN and CDR2 is SVGIG (reference sequence). The V and J ends lost 0 bases and 5 bases, in that order; junction bases with no gene match: 7. The CDR3 loop spans 15 amino acids. DNA for the CDR3: TGTGCCTGGAGTGTTAGCTGGGACAGCCACAATGAGCAGTTCTTC. Translating gives CAWSVSWDSHNEQFF.

This clone was observed once. The V and J genes are TRBV28 and TRBJ2-3; perhaps TRBD2 as D (6 bases). Between the trimmed V and J ends, which lost 7 bases and 1 base, there was a span of 18 bases. In germline, CDR1 is MDHEN, CDR2 SYDVKM. This CDR3 spans 16 amino acids. CDR3 bases: TGTGCCAGCACCGGAAGAGTGGGGGGAGGCACAGATACGCAGTATTTT. This sequence encodes CASTGRVGGGTDTQYF.

The rearrangement joins TRBV19 to TRBJ2-1, with 8 bases that match TRBD2. This CDR3 spans 16 amino acids. CDR1 is LNHDA and CDR2 is SQIVND in the germline V gene (reference sequence). The trim removed 1 base at V and 2 bases at J, leaving 4 bases unmatched. CDR3 loop: CASSIGREAPYNEQFF. Here the CDR3 DNA reads TGTGCCAGTAGTATAGGGCGGGAGGCCCCCTACAATGAGCAGTTCTTC.

This sequence joins TRBV3-1 (or the pseudogene TRBV3-2) and TRBJ1-4; D possibly corresponds to TRBD1 (5 bases). The CDR3 totals 17 residues. Per the germline V gene, CDR1 is LGHDT and CDR2 is YNNKEL (reference sequence). Trimming took 0 bases from V and 0 from J, leaving 11 bases between them. The chain's CDR3 is CASSQDGAEATNEKLFF. In nucleotides, the CDR3 is TGTGCCAGCAGCCAAGATGGGGCTGAGGCAACTAATGAAAAACTGTTTTTT.

The chain is built from TRBV28 and TRBJ2-1; 11 nucleotides line up with TRBD2. The junction had 10 bases not matched to a gene; V was cut back by 6 bases and J by 0 bases. The V gene's germline CDR1 is MDHEN and CDR2 SYDVKM. The CDR3 is 18 amino acids. This CDR3 reads CASRQLGTSGSSYNEQFF. The CDR3, as DNA: TGTGCCAGCAGGCAGTTAGGGACTAGCGGTAGCTCCTACAATGAGCAGTTCTTC.

The V call is TRBV5-1, the J call TRBJ2-1; 8 bases are shared with TRBD2. Germline assignment: CDR1 SGHRS and CDR2 YFSETQ. The CDR3 sequence is 16 residues long. Trimming at V came to 0 bases and at J to 4 bases, leaving 6 bases not matched to a gene. The CDR3 DNA reads TGCGCCAGCAGCTTGGGATTAGCGGGGTTTTACAATGAGCAGTTCTTC. It yields the protein CASSLGLAGFYNEQFF.

The V and J genes are TRBV2 and TRBJ1-4; 7 bases fit TRBD1. J was trimmed by 0 bases and V by 6 bases; bases with no gene match: 4. CDR3 length: 15 residues. Germline assignment: CDR1 SNHLY and CDR2 FYNNEI. The chain's CDR3 is CASRGQPATNEKLFF. The CDR3 DNA reads as TGTGCCAGCAGGGGACAGCCGGCAACTAATGAAAAACTGTTTTTT.

The genes are TRBV5-1 and TRBJ1-2, with D maybe TRBD1 (5 bases). CDR3 size: 15 residues. V was trimmed by 0 bases and J by 0 bases, leaving 9 bases between them. Germline CDR1 is SGHRS and CDR2 is YFSETQ. The CDR3 protein is CASSLGQLPNYGYTF. CDR3 nucleotide sequence: TGCGCCAGCAGCTTGGGACAGCTACCTAACTATGGCTACACCTTC. Supplemented by reference TRBV5-1 and TRBJ1-2, the full variable domain reads KAGVTQTPRYLIKTRGQQVTLSCSPISGHRSVSWYQQTPGQGLQFLFEYFSETQRNKGNFPGRFSGRQFSNSRSEMNVSTLELGDSALYLCASSLGQLPNYGYTFGSGTRLTVV.

This sequence joins TRBV2 and TRBJ1-4; no definite D call. The CDR3 length is 13 residues. V shed 6 bases and J shed 5 bases, with 10 bases lying between them. Germline lookup yields CDR1 SNHLY and CDR2 FYNNEI. CDR3 in amino acids: CASRAGLNEKLFF. CDR3 sequence (DNA): TGTGCCAGCAGGGCAGGATTAAATGAAAAACTGTTTTTT.

The chain uses TRBV6-5 and TRBJ1-1; D ambiguous. CDR3 size: 13 residues. Looked up from germline, CDR1 is MNHEY and CDR2 is SVGAGI. V lost 6 bases to trimming and J lost 0 bases, with 8 bases between them. CDR3 DNA: TGTGCCAGCAGGCGATCAATGAACACTGAAGCTTTCTTT. This encodes CASRRSMNTEAFF.

This clone was seen only once. The chain employs TRBV6-6 and TRBJ2-2, with no clear D. This CDR3 has 16 amino acids. The V end was cut by 4 bases, the J end by 1 base, with 13 bases between. Germline V lookup: CDR1 MNHNY, CDR2 SVGAGI (reference sequence). The CDR3 DNA sequence: TGTGCCAGCAGTTGGACCCAGGAACGGAACACCGGGGAGCTGTTTTTT. Translation: CASSWTQERNTGELFF.

V usage is TRBV7-9 and J usage is TRBJ1-2; no clear D gene. This CDR3 spans 14 amino acids. The germline V gene has CDR1 SEHNR and CDR2 FQNEAQ (reference sequence). Trimming removed 2 bases at V and 5 bases at J, with 12 bases between. CDR3 sequence reads: CASSLMQTQYGYTF. The CDR3 DNA reads as TGTGCCAGCAGCTTAATGCAGACCCAGTATGGCTACACCTTC. Together with reference TRBV7-9 and TRBJ1-2, the CDR3 gives the full variable domain: DTGVSQNPRHKITKRGQNVTFRCDPISEHNRLYWYRQTLGQGPEFLTYFQNEAQLEKSRLLSDRFSAERPKGSFSTLEIQRTEQGDSAMYLCASSLMQTQYGYTFGSGTRLTVV.

This chain uses TRBV12-3 or TRBV12-4 with TRBJ1-2; unclear D gene. This CDR3 is built from 12 residues. Trimming pared 3 bases from V and 3 bases from J, leaving 5 bases between. CDR3 region: CASSFADYGYTF. CDR3 bases: TGTGCCAGCAGTTTTGCGGACTATGGCTACACCTTC.